The present TCR beta chain was sequenced within a study of blood T cell repertoires in COVID-19. Study information: Donors in the United States, Italy and Spain gave samples during acute or convalescent COVID-19. T cells, B-cell-depleted T cells, or PBMCs provided the cDNA or gDNA that served as material.

Original processing notes: Nucleated cell number was recorded as an estimate derived from reference gene primer amplification. Profiling relied on immunoSEQ multiplex PCR, and the TCRdb table lists in-frame clones only, not all of them. V, J and clone size were drawn from that table, and D and trimming were deduced from the DNA. The data show 250,000 to 350,000 clones, approximately 83% seen once. Germline V CDR1 and CDR2: SGHNT, YENEEA. This CDR3 has 15 residues. Trimming cost V 3 bases and J 8 bases, with 17 bases left between them. The sequencing sample was made of peripheral blood. The rearrangement uses TRBV11-3 and TRBJ1-3; tentatively, D is TRBD1 (6 bases). This TCR was recovered from a woman in her twenties or thirties who had recovered from COVID-19. CDR3 sequence reads: CASSFTGTSGDTIYF. The CDR3 bases are TGTGCCAGCAGCTTCACAGGGACCTCTGGGGACACCATATATTTT.